This T cell receptor (beta chain) was captured by sequencing in a study of cytomegalovirus exposure and HLA in healthy donors. Study summary: The approximately 120 validation repertoires were reported in a later analysis to have been generated on the same platform as the roughly 700 first-cohort repertoires. Study-wide points: The dataset shows that most TCR sequences were rare, while some public TCRs occurred in many donors. Cytomegalovirus-associated TCR beta chains were listed, numbering more than 150.

Sequencing used immunoSEQ multiplex PCR; TCRdb keeps in-frame clones, though not all of them. The top ten hold about 2.2% of the sample, which has about 150,000 clones, about 86% seen once. Details on this clone: As yet, its antigen is unknown.

The study drew the donors from its approximately 110-subject validation cohort, separate from the roughly 710-subject first cohort. Sequenced input: PBMCs. The source of this sequence is a human donor in good health.

The CDR3 bases are TGTGCCAGCAGCTTGACAGCAGGGGGAGTTAGCAATCAGCCCCAGCATTTT. As protein: CASSLTAGGVSNQPQHF. The chain recombines TRBV5-6 with TRBJ1-5; the match to TRBD1 covers 7 bases. The ends lost 1 base at V and 0 bases at J; junction bases unmatched: 7. The germline CDR1 and CDR2 sequences are SGHDT and YYEEEE. This CDR3 has 17 amino acids.